The source of this TCR beta chain is a study of cytomegalovirus exposure and HLA in healthy donors (dated by TCRdb to about 2017). Broadly, across the study: In an earlier analysis of under 600 of the donors, 250 to 350 Gb of sequence data and 90 million to 120 million unique TCR beta sequences from 180 million or so T cells were reported. A later genetic analysis used genome-wide SNP genotypes for about 55% of the 666 donors, treating that subset as a discovery cohort. HLA typing included class I and class II loci at four-digit resolution. Among the 398 genotyped donors, under 90% belonged to the genetic ancestry cluster associated with self-reported Caucasian donors. Donor age, sex, ethnicity and CMV serostatus were compiled together with the repertoire data. Because of strong linkage in the cohort, 5 or 6 DR-DQ haplotypes were treated as single units for association and clustering. In an earlier analysis of several hundred of the donors, high-throughput TCR beta sequencing was used to judge whether each TCR beta V gene segment behaved as functional or pseudogenic. Among about 360 genotyped donors of the cohort, an average of around 240,000 unique TCR beta nucleotide sequences were sequenced per donor, about a sixth of them non-productive. Along with the approximately 600-subject first cohort, a separate validation cohort of over a hundred different subjects was used. To study patterns of TCR occurrence, a later analysis re-analyzed previously published TCR beta repertoires from several hundred donors and added high-resolution HLA genotyping. The study aimed to test whether signatures of past pathogen exposure could be identified by cataloging public T cell receptors. All discovery cohort repertoires had been generated using a single sequencing platform. The T cell repertoires of some 670 subjects were profiled by immunosequencing and related to cytomegalovirus serostatus. Roughly 300 gigabases of sequencing data and roughly 80 million unique TCR sequences made up an early release that covered under 750 HLA-typed donors. Rather than using new phenotypic data, the later analysis identified candidate immune exposures from TCR beta sequences and from how often those sequences occurred across donors. Typing coverage varied by locus: roughly 629-640 donors for A, B, C, DRB1 and DQB1; 500 to 550 for DQA1; about 590 for DPA1; 450 to 480 for DPB1. To predict cytomegalovirus infection status, the study combined high-throughput TCR immunosequencing, statistical association of individual TCRs with disease status, and machine learning.

The cohort consisted of 650 to 700 healthy bone marrow donors. At the time of sampling, all cohort members were nominally healthy, though unrecorded immune exposures were likely present. The donor tested CMV seronegative, placing the donor among the 352 seronegative members of the cohort. A peripheral blood sample was provided by each donor, and peripheral blood mononuclear cells were used for TCR beta sequencing. The Qiagen DNeasy Blood Extraction Kit was used to extract genomic DNA from the blood cell samples. According to the germline V gene, CDR1 reads SGHVS and CDR2 reads FQNEAQ. The junction shows trimming of 5 bases on V and 2 bases on J, and the gene matches do not reach 6 bases of it. The CDR3 goes from the cysteine to the phenylalanine over 15 residues. Only the CDR3 DNA stays, 45 bases, in frame from base 1. On the study overall, not on this receptor specifically: Specific HLA alleles were associated with 16,951 TCR beta sequences at a false discovery rate of 0.05 in a later analysis. The authors suggested that the approach could potentially be generalized to other disease states and immunological phenotypes. According to a later analysis, parvovirus B19, influenza, CMV and Epstein-Barr virus appeared linked to several top co-occurrence clusters. Most CMV-associated TCR beta chains appeared to be HLA-restricted in a later analysis, and the HLA associations seemed to be driven largely by CMV exposure. In the study, around 160 TCR beta chains were listed as associated with cytomegalovirus. The sequencing pipeline was judged likely to have produced a cluster of highly shared sequence variants as a technical artifact. In a later analysis, the rate of TCR association differed among HLA loci, with DRB1 alleles having the most associated TCRs and HLA-C alleles having the fewest. A further reported finding was that TCR beta sequences accurately predicted the HLA-A and HLA-B alleles for most subjects in the first cohort. In both the original and validation cohorts, the classifier was reported to diagnose cytomegalovirus status with high specificity and sensitivity. V-gene and J-gene trimming of TCR beta chains was associated with a missense DCLRE1C variant in a later genetic analysis, and the association was replicated in an independent cohort. Across donors, most TCR sequences were observed very rarely, whereas some public TCRs were present in many individuals. Compared with the 666-donor mean, donors in an Asian-associated ancestry cluster had fewer N-insertions in productive TCRs, according to a later genetic analysis. Assigning TCR associations to individual alleles was difficult when HLA alleles, especially DR and DQ, strongly co-occurred. The earlier analysis of 587 of the donors excluded fewer than 20 rarely observed V segments, including chromosome 9 orphons, because counts were too low. Sequencing depth was assumed to be roughly uniform across donors in the presence/absence analyses, though that assumption may not hold. Because the 87-base-pair reads could not distinguish some IMGT-functional V segments, including TRBV6-2 and TRBV6-3, those segments were excluded. In vitro tests confirmed that three of the cytomegalovirus-associated TCR beta chains recognize cytomegalovirus antigens. HLA typing was unavailable for some donors at each locus, so association tests used only the typed subset. Only TCR beta chains were sequenced in this cohort, and the absence of alpha or paired-chain data limited detectable features. In an earlier analysis of about 540 of the donors, most TCR beta V segments were observed in productive rearrangements about 87% or about 30% of the time, broadly matching IMGT annotations. The only immune exposure information available for the cohort was CMV serostatus. Compared with equally common non-associated chains, HLA-associated TCR beta chains in a later analysis were more clonally expanded and had lower generation probabilities. Linkage disequilibrium might explain the correlated functional status among segregating V segments, but an unknown experimental factor could not be ruled out.

Library prep was done by the immunoSEQ multiplex PCR assay. A mixture of 60 forward primers for TCR Vbeta segments and 13 reverse primers for TCR Jbeta segments was used in the multiplex PCR. The CDR3 region of rearranged TCR beta genes was amplified from genomic DNA by a multiplex PCR assay. Amplified TCR beta libraries were sequenced as 87-base-pair reads on the Illumina HiSeq System. Per the authors' processing: A later analysis tallied tens of millions of unique TCR beta chains across the 666 repertoires, and 10 million to 11 million of those chains were shared by two or more donors. To remove PCR and sequencing errors, raw reads were error-corrected and collapsed into unique sequences using a nearest-neighbor algorithm that merged closely related sequences. V, D and J gene segments were assigned by aligning CDR3 sequences to IMGT reference sequences. Each retained sequence needed at least a six-nucleotide match to both a V gene segment and a J gene segment. Rearrangements were classified as productive when the CDR3 lacked stop codons and remained in frame with V and J, and all other rearrangements were classified as non-productive. Following IMGT convention, CDR3 was defined as the stretch from the second conserved V-encoded cysteine up to the conserved J-encoded phenylalanine. Sequences without an unambiguous match to a single V gene segment were excluded from the earlier analysis of approximately 560 of the donors. An earlier analysis of over 450 of the donors classified V segments as functional when productive rearrangements were above 56.7% and as segregating when the standard deviation between donors was above 5%. To diagnose cytomegalovirus status from the catalog of TCR beta chain sequences, a statistical classification framework was built. V and J gene assignment, in a later analysis, came from comparing TCR nucleotide sequences with IMGT/GENE-DB human TR gene sequences. The TCRdist pipeline was used in a later analysis to assign CDR3 sequences and most-parsimonious VDJ recombination scenarios. A later analysis defined each TCR beta chain by its CDR3 amino acid sequence plus V-gene family, and excluded reads lacking a unique V-gene family. A later analysis removed 592 highly shared, low-generation-probability nucleotide sequences to deal with suspected cross-contamination and a sequencing artifact. A later analysis calculated a clonal expansion index for each public chain from normalized within-repertoire ranks of inferred template counts. A later analysis computed generation probabilities with a VDJ recombination model fitted to out-of-frame rearrangements, and checked the results against IGoR. A later analysis scored TCR-TCR, TCR-HLA and TCR-CMV co-occurrence with hypergeometric tests, applying a repertoire-size bias correction to TCR pairs. In a later analysis, false discovery rates were estimated by permuting HLA or CMV assignments 20 times. In a later analysis, co-occurring TCRs were grouped using DBSCAN, with TCRdist sequence similarity added in when clustering inside HLA-allele-positive subsets. Co-occurrence clustering excluded repertoires with fewer than 30,000 or more than 120,000 public chains, plus five with anomalous nucleotide sharing. This immuneACCESS table, as held by TCRdb, lists in-frame sequences with V and J called but not all clones. Of the missing ones, under half trace to an unresolved V gene in checked studies; the others have no known cause. That table gives V, J and clone size, and the DNA gave D and trimming. Recorded for this sample are 130,000 or so clones; around 66% of them occurred a single time. Less than 2% of the sample belongs to the ten largest clones.

About this clone: No antigen is known for it. Base qualities are not at hand, and no much larger clone is one base apart.

The rearrangement joined TRBV7-8 to TRBJ2-7; 10 central bases correspond to TRBD1. Specimen: PBMCs. The sequence came from a man younger than 30 in good health and CMV-seronegative. The nucleotide sequence reads as follows: TGTGCCAGCAGCAAGGGACAGGGGAGTCCCTACGAGCAGTACTTC. This gives the protein CASSKGQGSPYEQYF.